This T cell receptor beta chain was sequenced in a study of multiple sclerosis patients with progressive multifocal leukoencephalopathy (dated by TCRdb to the late 2010s). Background for the entire study: The study examined peripheral T and B cells of MS patients who developed PML (4 under natalizumab, 1 after alemtuzumab) and treated patients who did not. A couple of patients on natalizumab who later developed PML were tracked over time from before therapy, through 6 and 12 months, up to PML onset. The goal was to find JC virus-specific or public T-cell expansions that arose at the time of PML onset.

From the germline V gene (reference sequence), CDR1 is SGHKS and CDR2 is YYEKEE. V and J lose 0 bases and 3 bases, and a span of 16 bases separates them. The CDR3 numbers 16 residues from cysteine through phenylalanine. CDR3 DNA is the only sequence kept; it has 48 bases, read in frame from the first base. A note on this clone: It lacks a known antigen. No qualities accompany the bases; no much larger clone lies one base away.

Points the paper makes about the study in general: With only a small, descriptive cohort, it remained unclear whether the findings reflect JC virus infection or general immunocompromise. No common TRBV or TRBJ gene usage or preferential TRBV-TRBJ pairings were detected when PML developed. In most PML patients, lower normalized Shannon entropy suggested less diverse TRB repertoires, while the natalizumab-treated controls had values close to 1. The analysis covered only peripheral blood, although cerebrospinal fluid or brain lymphocytes might be more informative for natalizumab-associated PML. TRB clones above 0.5% frequency appeared only in PML patients, but expanded clones at PML onset were already present before and during natalizumab therapy.

Explained via the paper, the time point label denotes: about a year of natalizumab therapy. The sample's treatment or condition label, decoded: on natalizumab therapy at sampling. Controls were roughly 5 natalizumab-treated MS patients who did not develop PML, sampled longitudinally. Every listed patient had received interferon beta before, and every PML patient was female. T1 and T2 blood samples were collected at 6 and 12 months of natalizumab therapy, respectively. Ficoll-Hypaque density gradient centrifugation was used to isolate peripheral blood mononuclear cells. Amplification of TRB CDR3 regions from genomic DNA was performed at survey-level depth using the immunoSEQ two-step multiplex PCR. Synthetic inline TR CDR3 controls covering all V-J pairings were spiked into each PCR to estimate template counts and remove amplification bias. Reads went through processing to reduce amplification and sequencing bias, and quantification was done against synthetic TR CDR3 analogs. Per the original workflow: Raw data were processed in ImmunoSEQ Analyzer, removing out-of-frame sequences and CDR3s with stop codons, and genes were named by IMGT nomenclature. Normalized Shannon entropy, defined as 1 minus Pielou's evenness, was used to summarize repertoire diversity. Only TRB sequences sharing the V gene, the J gene and the CDR3 were counted as identical. Public PML clonotypes were CDR3s found in two or more PML-onset samples but not found earlier, in controls, or in public databases. CDR3 amino acid composition by position was analyzed with Skylign using the observed count method. This is the immuneACCESS table as TCRdb keeps it, with only in-frame sequences that have V and J called. A part of the clones is gone; compared with another copy, unresolved V genes explain less than half, and the rest is unexplained. V, J and clone size derive from that table, while D and trimming were established from the DNA sequence. The sample profile shows approximately 30,000 clones; almost 90% of them were found once. Under 1.5% of the sample belongs to the ten largest clones.

The source is a human donor with multiple sclerosis. The source material was PBMCs, sampled from a patient treated with natalizumab. The chain uses TRBV5-5 and TRBJ2-7; D gene: possibly TRBD1, on 5 matching bases. The nucleotides are TGTGCCAGCAGCTTGGATCAGGGTCTTTTCCACTACGAGCAGTACTTC. Its protein is CASSLDQGLFHYEQYF.